This TCR beta chain was sequenced during a study of shared clonotypes between healthy human individuals. The table came from immunoSEQ multiplex PCR; TCRdb's copy has only in-frame clones and leaves some out. The table shows about 500,000 clones, with roughly four fifths occurring only once. Germline V lookup: CDR1 SQVTM, CDR2 ANQGSEA. Unmatched junction bases numbered 19, after V lost 4 bases and J lost 8 bases. The CDR3 covers 18 residues. Donation came from healthy HIV-negative adults that had no recent acute infections or vaccinations. Every donor was a Caucasian adult from Nashville, Tennessee. The sample consisted of PBMCs. The receptor's source is a middle-aged woman in good health. Some clones in this sample may be carry-over from other donors' samples. The gene calls are TRBV29-1 and TRBJ1-4; 10 nucleotides match TRBD1. Here the CDR3 DNA reads TGCAGCGTTGTCGGTCGACAGGGGGCTTCCCCCCCTGCGGAAAAACTGTTTTTT. It yields the protein CSVVGRQGASPPAEKLFF. The variable domain in full, with the rest retrieved from reference TRBV29-1 and TRBJ1-4, is SAVISQKPSRDICQRGTSLTIQCQVDSQVTMMFWYRQQPGQSLTLIATANQGSEATYESGFVIDKFPISRPNLTFSTLTVSNMSPEDSSIYLCSVVGRQGASPPAEKLFFGSGTQLSVL.